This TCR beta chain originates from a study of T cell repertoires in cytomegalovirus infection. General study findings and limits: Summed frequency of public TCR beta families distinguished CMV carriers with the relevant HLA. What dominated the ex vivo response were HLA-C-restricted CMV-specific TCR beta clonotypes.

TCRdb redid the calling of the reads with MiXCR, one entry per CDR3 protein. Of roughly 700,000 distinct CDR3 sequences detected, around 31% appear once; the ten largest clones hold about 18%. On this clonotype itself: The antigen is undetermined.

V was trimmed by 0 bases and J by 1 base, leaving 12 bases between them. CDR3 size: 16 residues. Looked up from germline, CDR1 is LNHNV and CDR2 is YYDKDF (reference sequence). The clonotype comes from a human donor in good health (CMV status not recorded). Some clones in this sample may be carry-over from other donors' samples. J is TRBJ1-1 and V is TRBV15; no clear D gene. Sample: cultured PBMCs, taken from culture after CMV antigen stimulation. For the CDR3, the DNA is TGTGCCACCAGCAGAGATATCGGGGAATGGAACACTGAAGCTTTCTTT. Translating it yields CATSRDIGEWNTEAFF.